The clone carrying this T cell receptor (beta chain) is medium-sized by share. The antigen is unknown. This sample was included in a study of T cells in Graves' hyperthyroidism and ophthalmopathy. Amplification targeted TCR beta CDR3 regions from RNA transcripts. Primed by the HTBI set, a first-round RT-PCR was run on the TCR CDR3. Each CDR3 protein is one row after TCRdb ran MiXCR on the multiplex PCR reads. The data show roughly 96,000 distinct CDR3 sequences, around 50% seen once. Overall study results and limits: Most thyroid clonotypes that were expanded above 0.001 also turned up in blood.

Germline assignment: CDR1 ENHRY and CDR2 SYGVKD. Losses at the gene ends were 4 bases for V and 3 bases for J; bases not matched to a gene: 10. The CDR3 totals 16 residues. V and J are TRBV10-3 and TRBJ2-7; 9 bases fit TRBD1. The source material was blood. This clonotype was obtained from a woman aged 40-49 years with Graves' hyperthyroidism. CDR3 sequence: CAISVASGQGGYEQYF. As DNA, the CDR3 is TGTGCCATCAGTGTGGCATCGGGACAGGGAGGCTACGAGCAGTACTTC.